These 30 T cell receptor beta chains came from one sample sequenced in a study of tumour-infiltrating T cells in Burkitt lymphoma (TCRdb year 2020). To prepare the library, the immunoSEQ multiplex PCR assay was applied. The clones in this table, taken by TCRdb from immuneACCESS, are in-frame only. Not every clone is retained; where verified, under half of the shortfall comes from an unresolved V gene, and the cause of the rest is unknown. The sample profile shows fewer than 3,000 clones; approximately 25% of them were found once. 16% of the sample is held by the ten biggest clonotypes. Sequenced material: tumor tissue from a relapse. These receptors originate from a human donor with relapsed Burkitt lymphoma. Some clones in this sample may be carry-over from other donors' samples.

This clone was picked up a small number of times. The chain has TRBV19 and TRBJ2-1; TRBD2 matches at 13 bases. Germline lookup yields CDR1 LNHDA and CDR2 SQIVND (reference sequence). With V trimmed by 6 bases and J by 4 bases, 9 bases remained unmatched. The CDR3 extends over 17 amino acids. The CDR3 region has the DNA TGTGCCAGTAGAACGATAGGGGGACTAGCGGGGTACAATGAGCAGTTCTTC. Amino acid sequence: CASRTIGGLAGYNEQFF.

This clone was counted between two and nine times. This chain links TRBV30 with TRBJ2-1, with 12 bases matching TRBD2. This CDR3 region has 17 residues. CDR1 is GTSNPN and CDR2 is SVGIG in the germline V gene (reference sequence). V was clipped by 4 bases and J by 2 bases; unmatched bases: 9. The CDR3 protein is CAWMRLAGGFPYNEQFF. The CDR3 DNA reads TGTGCCTGGATGCGTCTAGCGGGGGGGTTTCCCTACAATGAGCAGTTCTTC.

The rearrangement joins TRBV7-9 to TRBJ1-2; D uncertain. The V and J ends lost 4 bases and 2 bases respectively, with 17 bases between them. The CDR3 has 16 residues. The germline gives CDR1 SEHNR, CDR2 FQNEAQ (reference sequence). CDR3 amino acids: CASSSPLGPFNYGYTF. The CDR3 region has the DNA TGTGCCAGCAGCTCCCCATTAGGGCCTTTCAACTATGGCTACACCTTC.

This chain uses TRBV7-6 with TRBJ2-2; D is ambiguous. V was shortened by 1 base and J by 1 base, with 4 bases between the two germline ends. Germline loops: CDR1 SGHVS, CDR2 FNYEAQ. The CDR3 totals 14 residues. The CDR3 here is CASSLGMNTGELFF. DNA of the CDR3: TGTGCCAGCAGCTTAGGGATGAACACCGGGGAGCTGTTTTTT.

This chain connects TRBV5-6 to TRBJ2-5; 7 nucleotides match TRBD1. With V trimmed by 0 bases and J by 7 bases, 3 bases remained unmatched. CDR3 length: 13 amino acids. The V gene's germline CDR1 is SGHDT and CDR2 YYEEEE. CDR3 sequence: CASSLGGQPTQYF. Written as DNA, the CDR3 is TGTGCCAGCAGCTTGGGGGGACAGCCGACCCAGTACTTC.

This clone is classed as medium-sized. The genes are TRBV11-2 and TRBJ2-1; D remains ambiguous. V dropped 5 bases and J dropped 8 bases, with 16 bases sitting between them. Germline assignment: CDR1 SGHAT and CDR2 FQNNGV. This CDR3 is 14 amino acids long. For the CDR3, the DNA is TGTGCCAGCAGCAAAGGGTTTATAGGCGATGAGCAGTTCTTC. Its protein product is CASSKGFIGDEQFF.

A few counts support this clone. V usage is TRBV27 and J usage is TRBJ2-4; possible D gene TRBD1, 6 bases. Germline CDR1 is MNHEY and CDR2 is SMNVEV (reference sequence). The V and J ends lost 6 bases and 3 bases respectively, with 15 bases between them. The CDR3 is 15 amino acids. The CDR3 loop is CASRDRKVDKNIQYF. The CDR3 DNA follows: TGTGCCAGCAGAGACAGGAAGGTAGACAAAAACATTCAGTACTTC.

This clone was observed a handful of times. The rearrangement joins TRBV5-6 to TRBJ2-5; no reliable D call. Germline-derived CDR1 and CDR2 are SGHDT and YYEEEE. V shed 0 bases and J shed 5 bases, with 5 bases lying between them. The CDR3 covers 12 residues. CDR3 in DNA: TGTGCCAGCAGCTTGGCCCGGGAGACCCAGTACTTC. This codes for CASSLARETQYF.

This clone was counted only a few times. This rearrangement joins TRBV4-1 to TRBJ1-1; D gene ambiguous. Trimming stripped 1 base from V and 6 bases from J, with 12 bases between. The germline V gene has CDR1 MGHRA and CDR2 YSYEKL. The CDR3 totals 14 residues. The CDR3 spells CASSQGDTGAEAFF. As DNA, the CDR3 is TGCGCCAGCAGCCAAGGCGATACCGGAGCTGAAGCTTTCTTT.

This rearrangement joins TRBV5-1 to TRBJ1-1, with D perhaps matching TRBD1 (6 bases). Germline-derived CDR1 and CDR2 are SGHRS and YFSETQ. Trimming shortened V by 2 bases and J by 4 bases, and 15 bases separated the two germline ends. This CDR3 has 15 residues. The DNA for the CDR3 is TGCGCCAGCAGCTTCAATACAGGGAGTGGCACTGAAGCTTTCTTT. Protein product: CASSFNTGSGTEAFF.

The J gene is TRBJ2-7, the V gene TRBV4-1; the match to TRBD1 covers 7 bases. The CDR3 is 15 residues long. The junction had 8 bases not matched to a gene; V was cut back by 1 base and J by 5 bases. Germline V lookup: CDR1 MGHRA, CDR2 YSYEKL. DNA of the CDR3: TGCGCCAGCAGCCAAGTTAACAGGGGATACCACGAGCAGTACTTC. As protein: CASSQVNRGYHEQYF.

The rearrangement joins TRBV2 to TRBJ1-1, with D uncertain. CDR3 length: 13 amino acids. V lost 4 bases, J lost 1 base, and 7 bases lay in between. Per the germline V gene, CDR1 is SNHLY and CDR2 is FYNNEI. The CDR3 protein is CASSVRQNTEAFF. CDR3 DNA: TGTGCCAGCAGTGTTAGACAGAACACTGAAGCTTTCTTT.

The chain carries TRBV28 and TRBJ1-2; a possible D gene is TRBD1 (5 bases). Germline V gene data show CDR1 as MDHEN and CDR2 as SYDVKM. The CDR3 covers 15 residues. V was pared by 6 bases and J by 7 bases, with 21 bases between. The CDR3 coding sequence is TGTGCCAGCAGCTTTAGTGGGGGGGTTCACCTTGGCTACACCTTC. This translates into CASSFSGGVHLGYTF.

This clone was recorded a few times. DNA for the CDR3: TGTGCCAGCAGCTCCGGACAGGGTGGGGAGCAGTACTTC. Translation gives CASSSGQGGEQYF. V is TRBV11-3 and J is TRBJ2-7, with TRBD1 matching over 8 bases. The trim removed 4 bases at V and 7 bases at J, leaving 6 bases unmatched. CDR1 is SGHNT and CDR2 is YENEEA in the germline V gene. CDR3 length: 13 amino acids.

The rearrangement uses TRBV23-1 and TRBJ1-2, with no clear D. TRBV23-1 belongs to the ORF category, with a function that is uncertain. This CDR3 contains 12 residues. Trimming took off 4 bases at V and 4 bases at J, with 7 bases between the two ends. CDR3 sequence (DNA): TGCGCCAGCAGTCCCCGTTCCTATGGCTACACCTTC. This encodes CASSPRSYGYTF.

V gene TRBV7-3 combines with J gene TRBJ1-6; D remains unclear. Germline CDR1 SGHTA, CDR2 FQGTGA. V was pared by 0 bases and J by 13 bases, with 10 bases between. The CDR3 is 13 residues long. The CDR3 is CASSLTSESPLHF. The CDR3 DNA follows: TGTGCCAGCAGCTTAACGAGCGAATCCCCCCTCCACTTT.

J is TRBJ2-5 and V is TRBV9; D call uncertain. This CDR3 is 11 amino acids long. V was pared by 0 bases and J by 7 bases, with 4 bases between. Per the germline V gene, CDR1 is SGDLS and CDR2 is YYNGEE. The chain's CDR3 is CASSVGVTQYF. CDR3 coding DNA: TGTGCCAGCAGCGTAGGGGTGACCCAGTACTTC.

Concerning this clone: It differs at one base from a far larger clone, so likely a read error. This chain connects TRBV9 to TRBJ1-1; D is ambiguous. Germline values: CDR1 SGDLS, CDR2 YYNGEE. The CDR3 is made up of 12 amino acids. V gave up 4 bases and J gave up 8 bases, with 12 bases separating them. CDR3 DNA: TGTGCCAGCAGCATCCCGGAGGGAGAAGCTTTCTTT. It codes for CASSIPEGEAFF.

This clone was found a few times. The chain carries TRBV7-6 and TRBJ2-3, with D perhaps matching TRBD2 (5 bases). This CDR3 contains 18 residues. Trimming pared 1 base from V and 2 bases from J, leaving 19 bases between. Per germline, CDR1 SGHVS and CDR2 FNYEAQ. The CDR3 bases are TGTGCCAGCAGCTTAGGGACTCACGGCTACAGCTTCACAGATACGCAGTATTTT. Its translation is CASSLGTHGYSFTDTQYF.

This clone was counted only a few times. This chain uses TRBV7-9 with TRBJ1-1; D is unresolved. This CDR3 spans 14 amino acids. Trimming pared 6 bases from V and 0 bases from J, leaving 11 bases between. Germline-derived CDR1 and CDR2 are SEHNR and FQNEAQ (reference sequence). The CDR3 reads CASSDITLNTEAFF. The CDR3, as DNA: TGTGCCAGCAGTGACATAACGTTGAACACTGAAGCTTTCTTT.

V gene TRBV25-1 combines with J gene TRBJ1-4; 8 nucleotides line up with TRBD1. The CDR3 extends over 14 amino acids. V shed 4 bases and J 8 bases; nucleotides not matched to a gene: 6. CDR1 MGHDK and CDR2 SYGVNS come from the germline V gene. The CDR3 DNA is TGTGCCAGCAGTGGGGCCAGGGGGCGGGAAAAACTGTTTTTT. Its translation is CASSGARGREKLFF. Full variable domain (remainder filled in from reference TRBV25-1 and TRBJ1-4): EADIYQTPRYLVIGTGKKITLECSQTMGHDKMYWYQQDPGMELHLIHYSYGVNSTEKGDLSSESTVSRIRTEHFPLTLESARPSHTSQYLCASSGARGREKLFFGSGTQLSVL.

The chain uses TRBV7-8 and TRBJ2-3; D unresolved. Germline V gene sequence: CDR1 SGHVS, CDR2 FQNEAQ. Trimming pared 3 bases from V and 7 bases from J, leaving 8 bases between. This CDR3 comprises 12 residues. The CDR3, as DNA: TGTGCCAGCAGCTTCGGCCCCAATACGCAGTATTTT. Translation: CASSFGPNTQYF. Variable domain in full (rest from reference TRBV7-8 and TRBJ2-3): GAGVSQSPRYKVAKRGQDVALRCDPISGHVSLFWYQQALGQGPEFLTYFQNEAQLDKSGLPSDRFFAERPEGSVSTLKIQRTQQEDSAVYLCASSFGPNTQYFGPGTRLTVL.

By share, this clone counts as large. The V gene is TRBV2, the J gene TRBJ2-5, with 12 bases identical to TRBD2. Germline V gives CDR1 SNHLY, CDR2 FYNNEI. The CDR3 covers 17 residues. V gave up 6 bases and J gave up 0 bases; unmatched junction bases: 8. DNA for the CDR3: TGTGCCAGCAGAGAAAGGACTAGCGGGGAGTACCAAGAGACCCAGTACTTC. Protein: CASRERTSGEYQETQYF.

The sample holds a few counts of this clone. The rearrangement links TRBV2 to TRBJ1-1, with 8 nucleotides matching TRBD1. Germline V lookup: CDR1 SNHLY, CDR2 FYNNEI. With 8 bases clipped from V and 6 bases from J, the junction kept 5 bases outside the gene matches. The CDR3 has 12 amino acids. The CDR3 spells CASGLQGAEAFF. The CDR3, as DNA: TGTGCCAGCGGTCTACAGGGGGCTGAAGCTTTCTTT. The variable domain in full, completed from reference TRBV2 and TRBJ1-1, reads EPEVTQTPSHQVTQMGQEVILRCVPISNHLYFYWYRQILGQKVEFLVSFYNNEISEKSEIFDDQFSVERPDGSNFTLKIRSTKLEDSAMYFCASGLQGAEAFFGQGTRLTVV.

The chain combines TRBV5-1 with TRBJ2-5; D call uncertain. V was clipped by 0 bases and J by 4 bases, with 10 bases between them. The germline gives CDR1 SGHRS, CDR2 YFSETQ. The CDR3 is 14 residues long. CDR3 loop: CASSLGHWGETQYF. The DNA of the CDR3 is TGCGCCAGCAGCTTGGGACATTGGGGAGAGACCCAGTACTTC.

The chain is built from TRBV9 and TRBJ1-5, with TRBD1 identical over 9 bases. Trimming took 2 bases from V and 8 from J; bases not matched to a gene: 8. The CDR3 runs to 15 residues. Germline V CDR1 and CDR2: SGDLS, YYNGEE. CDR3 sequence (DNA): TGTGCCAGCAGCGTTGCCGGGACAGGGACAGAGCCCCAGCATTTT. Translated, it gives CASSVAGTGTEPQHF. The complete variable domain, with remaining parts taken from reference TRBV9 and TRBJ1-5, reads DSGVTQTPKHLITATGQRVTLRCSPRSGDLSVYWYQQSLDQGLQFLIQYYNGEERAKGNILERFSAQQFPDLHSELNLSSLELGDSALYFCASSVAGTGTEPQHFGDGTRLSIL.

Regarding this clone: The junction shows a germline mismatch at one end, possibly a read error. This chain joins TRBV29-1 and TRBJ2-5, with D tentatively TRBD2 (5 bases). The CDR3 is 16 amino acids. Germline lookup yields CDR1 SQVTM and CDR2 ANQGSEA. The CDR3, as DNA: TGCAGCGTTCAAGACCGTTGGCACGGGAATTGGGAGACCCAGTACTTC. Translated, it gives CSVQDRWHGNWETQYF.

This rearrangement joins TRBV5-1 to TRBJ2-7; 11 positions agree with TRBD2. CDR3 length equals 15 residues. Trimming cost V 2 bases and J 5 bases; bases outside gene matches: 6. Germline values: CDR1 SGHRS, CDR2 YFSETQ. The CDR3 here is CASSFSGGAGDEQYF. The CDR3 region has the DNA TGCGCCAGCAGCTTTAGCGGGGGGGCGGGGGACGAGCAGTACTTC.

Only a few counts were recorded for this clone. The chain links TRBV13 to TRBJ1-1; 9 positions match TRBD1. Germline lookup yields CDR1 PRHDT and CDR2 FYEKMQ (reference sequence). The CDR3 contains 13 residues. The trim removed 2 bases at V and 8 bases at J, leaving 3 bases unmatched. DNA for the CDR3: TGTGCCAGCAGCTTAAGGACAGGGGAAGAAGCTTTCTTT. It translates to CASSLRTGEEAFF. Variable domain in full (rest from reference TRBV13 and TRBJ1-1): AAGVIQSPRHLIKEKRETATLKCYPIPRHDTVYWYQQGPGQDPQFLISFYEKMQSDKGSIPDRFSAQQFSDYHSELNMSSLELGDSALYFCASSLRTGEEAFFGQGTRLTVV.

This clone has a handful of counts. The V gene is TRBV30, the J gene TRBJ1-5; D is unresolved. CDR1 and CDR2 from the germline V gene are GTSNPN and SVGIG (reference sequence). The CDR3 extends over 13 amino acids. The V and J ends lost 2 bases and 3 bases respectively, with 8 bases between them. CDR3: CAWSSADNQPQHF. The DNA for the CDR3 is TGTGCCTGGAGTTCGGCGGACAATCAGCCCCAGCATTTT.